A selection of T cell receptor beta chains follows, all from one sample in a study of blood T cell repertoires in COVID-19. Generated by immunoSEQ multiplex PCR, the TCRdb table keeps only in-frame clones and is missing some. The sample yields about 210,000 clones, 75% to 85% seen once. The sequencing sample was made of peripheral blood. The receptors were gathered from a woman in her seventies with COVID-19, enrolled during active disease. Both conserved end residues are part of each CDR3. D genes are given only for firm matches. Some rows mark clone size as missing; the rest say once, few, many or name a class of expanded clone.

cdr3_nt	cdr3_aa	clone_size	j_call	v_call	d_call
TGTGCCTGGAGGGTGTACATGAACACTGAAGCTTTCTTT	CAWRVYMNTEAFF	NA	TRBJ1-1	TRBV30	NA
TGTGCCAGCCCTTCCCCACAGGATAATTCACCCCTCCACTTT	CASPSPQDNSPLHF	NA	TRBJ1-6	TRBV6-4	NA
TGTGCCAGCAGCAAAAGCCCCCTGTCTAGCCTTAATAATATCTACGAGCAGTACTTC	CASSKSPLSSLNNIYEQYF	NA	TRBJ2-7	TRBV21-1	NA
TGTGCCAGCAGCAACAGCCCCCCCGGGGTCGCTGAAGCTTTCTTT	CASSNSPPGVAEAFF	NA	TRBJ1-1	TRBV2	NA
TGTGCCAGCAGCTCCCCGACGAGCGGGACTCGTCTAAAGCAGTACTTC	CASSSPTSGTRLKQYF	NA	TRBJ2-7	TRBV7-2	TRBD2
TGTGCCAGCTCACCAGGCTGGGGAGAAGGTGAAAAACTGTTTTTT	CASSPGWGEGEKLFF	few	TRBJ1-4	TRBV18	NA
TGTGCCAGCAGACCGAGGACAGGGGAGGGCTACACCTTC	CASRPRTGEGYTF	few	TRBJ1-2	TRBV6-4	TRBD1
TGTGCCACCAGCAGACCCTCCGGGGATGAGCAGTTCTTC	CATSRPSGDEQFF	NA	TRBJ2-1	TRBV15	NA
TGTGCCAGCAGCGGGAACAGGGAGAATCAGCCCCAGCATTTT	CASSGNRENQPQHF	once	TRBJ1-5	TRBV9	NA
TGTGCCAGCAGTTACATTTCGTACACTGAAGCTTTCTTT	CASSYISYTEAFF	NA	TRBJ1-1	TRBV6-2/TRBV6-3	NA